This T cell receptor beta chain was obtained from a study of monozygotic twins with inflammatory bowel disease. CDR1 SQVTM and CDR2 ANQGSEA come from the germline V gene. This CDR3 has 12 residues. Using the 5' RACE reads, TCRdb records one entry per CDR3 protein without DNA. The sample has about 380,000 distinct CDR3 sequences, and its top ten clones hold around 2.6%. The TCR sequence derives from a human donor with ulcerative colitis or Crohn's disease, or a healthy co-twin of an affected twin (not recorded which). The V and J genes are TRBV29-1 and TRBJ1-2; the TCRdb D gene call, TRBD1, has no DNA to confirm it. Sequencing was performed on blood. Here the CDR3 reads CSVEDEGVFNTF.